These T cell receptor beta chains were read from a single sample in a study of T cell changes during pregnancy in multiple sclerosis. Repertoires were generated with immunoSEQ multiplex PCR, while TCRdb's copy carries only in-frame clones and drops some. The sample has tens of thousands of clones; approximately 88% are singletons. The material was CD8+ T cells from peripheral blood mononuclear cells, obtained before pregnancy. The source of these receptors is a female donor with multiple sclerosis, enrolled in a pregnancy study. Both conserved end residues are part of each CDR3. A D gene is named only where the DNA matches it firmly. Expanded clones are given a class, and other clones once, few, many or no size at all.

j_call	d_call	v_call	clone_size	cdr3_aa	cdr3_nt
TRBJ1-1	-	TRBV30	few	CAYSRATEAFF	TGTGCCTACTCGCGGGCCACTGAAGCTTTCTTT
TRBJ2-2	TRBD1	TRBV6-1	-	CASSSTGLGELFF	TGTGCCAGCAGTTCGACAGGGCTCGGGGAGCTGTTTTTT
TRBJ2-2	TRBD2	TRBV10-3	once	CAIRKTSGKNTGELFF	TGTGCCATCAGAAAAACTAGCGGGAAGAACACCGGGGAGCTGTTTTTT
TRBJ2-5	-	TRBV15	-	CAAGAGIETQYF	TGTGCCGCCGGAGCAGGGATTGAGACCCAGTACTTC
TRBJ2-7	TRBD1	TRBV30	-	CACSKVTGVAYEQYF	TGTGCCTGCTCAAAGGTGACAGGGGTGGCCTACGAGCAGTACTTC
TRBJ1-1	-	TRBV5-4	few	CASSPGQMNTEAFF	TGTGCCAGCAGCCCGGGACAAATGAACACTGAAGCTTTCTTT
TRBJ2-3	TRBD1	TRBV4-1	-	CASSQDQGATDTQYF	TGCGCCAGCAGCCAAGATCAGGGGGCCACAGATACGCAGTATTTT
TRBJ2-3	TRBD2	TRBV6-5	-	CASSYIREADTQYF	TGTGCCAGCAGCTATATCCGGGAGGCAGATACGCAGTATTTT
TRBJ2-7	TRBD1	TRBV7-3	-	CASSPTGGMDEQYF	TGTGCCAGCAGCCCGACAGGGGGGATGGACGAGCAGTACTTC
TRBJ2-3	TRBD2	TRBV18	-	CASSPPSGASTDTQYF	TGTGCCAGCTCACCACCTAGCGGGGCCTCCACAGATACGCAGTATTTT
TRBJ1-5	-	TRBV28	-	CASSGAVYQPQHF	TGTGCCAGCAGTGGGGCAGTCTATCAGCCCCAGCATTTT
TRBJ2-1	-	TRBV19	-	CASSIRDSSYNEQFF	TGTGCCAGTAGTATTCGCGACAGTTCCTACAATGAGCAGTTCTTC
TRBJ1-1	-	TRBV4-3	-	CASSQDQGLATEAFF	TGCGCCAGCAGCCAAGATCAGGGGTTGGCCACTGAAGCTTTCTTT
TRBJ1-4	TRBD1	TRBV7-9	-	CASSQTTGYEKLFF	TGTGCCAGCAGTCAGACGACAGGGTATGAAAAACTGTTTTTT
TRBJ2-1	TRBD2	TRBV11-2	-	CASSLELLAGGHNEQFF	TGTGCCAGCAGCTTGGAACTACTAGCGGGGGGGCACAATGAGCAGTTCTTC
TRBJ1-5	-	TRBV6-1	-	CATEDGGSSYQPQHF	TGTGCCACCGAGGACGGGGGATCATCTTATCAGCCCCAGCATTTT
TRBJ2-2	-	TRBV15	-	CATSRDHFRVNTGELFF	TGTGCCACCAGCAGAGATCATTTCAGGGTAAACACCGGGGAGCTGTTTTTT
TRBJ2-1	-	TRBV7-9	-	CASSPSIRDEQFF	TGTGCCAGCAGCCCCTCTATCCGGGATGAGCAGTTCTTC
TRBJ2-5	TRBD2	TRBV11-1	-	CASSLLGGGQETQYF	TGTGCCAGCAGCCTCCTGGGGGGGGGCCAAGAGACCCAGTACTTC
TRBJ1-1	-	TRBV7-9	-	CASSQIISGNTEAFF	TGTGCCAGCAGCCAAATAATCTCAGGGAACACTGAAGCTTTCTTT
TRBJ2-7	-	TRBV7-8	-	CASSLDRNYEQYF	TGTGCCAGCAGCTTAGACAGGAACTACGAGCAGTACTTC
TRBJ1-2	-	TRBV19	-	CASSIDLESYGYTF	TGTGCCAGTAGTATAGATCTGGAGAGCTATGGCTACACCTTC
TRBJ1-5	TRBD1	TRBV28	-	CASSGTANNQPQHF	TGTGCCAGCAGTGGGACAGCAAATAATCAGCCCCAGCATTTT
TRBJ2-2	-	TRBV14	once	CASSPRSGVGELFF	TGTGCCAGCAGCCCACGTAGCGGCGTCGGGGAGCTGTTTTTT
TRBJ2-1	TRBD1	TRBV2	-	CASQGQGLNEQFF	TGTGCCAGCCAGGGACAGGGGTTGAATGAGCAGTTCTTC
TRBJ2-1	TRBD2	TRBV23-1	-	CASGAGGVLNEQFF	TGCGCCAGCGGAGCGGGGGGAGTGCTCAATGAGCAGTTCTTC
TRBJ2-7	TRBD2	TRBV9	-	CASSVAGGEKYFPYEQYF	TGTGCCAGCAGCGTAGCGGGGGGGGAGAAATACTTCCCCTACGAGCAGTACTTC
TRBJ1-4	TRBD1	TRBV7-9	once	CASSPYGQGISSEKLFF	TGTGCCAGCAGCCCCTACGGACAGGGTATATCTTCCGAAAAACTGTTTTTT
TRBJ2-7	-	TRBV4-3	-	CASSQGRQTGEQYF	TGCGCCAGCAGCCAAGGGAGACAGACTGGGGAGCAGTACTTC
TRBJ1-5	-	TRBV27	-	CASWGGSINQPQHF	TGTGCCAGCTGGGGGGGGTCGATAAATCAGCCCCAGCATTTT
TRBJ2-3	TRBD2	TRBV7-6	-	CASSRLAGGRTDTQYF	TGTGCCAGCAGCAGACTAGCGGGGGGGCGTACAGATACGCAGTATTTT
TRBJ1-1	TRBD1	TRBV25-1	-	CASSGQGAHEAFF	TGTGCCAGCAGTGGACAGGGGGCCCATGAAGCTTTCTTT
TRBJ1-1	-	TRBV12-5	-	CASVRGADEAFF	TGTGCTAGTGTCAGGGGCGCGGATGAAGCTTTCTTT
TRBJ1-5	-	TRBV28	-	CASSSPDKYSNQPQHF	TGTGCCAGCAGTTCTCCCGACAAGTATAGCAATCAGCCCCAGCATTTT
TRBJ1-6	-	TRBV28	-	CASSFNGNISPLHF	TGTGCCAGCAGTTTCAACGGGAATATTTCACCCCTCCACTTT
TRBJ2-7	TRBD1	TRBV7-8	-	CASSYDRGSYEQYF	TGTGCCAGCAGCTACGACAGGGGATCCTACGAGCAGTACTTC
TRBJ1-2	-	TRBV28	-	CASSLYTSYGYTF	TGTGCCAGCAGTTTATATACCAGTTATGGCTACACCTTC